Listed here are 14 T cell receptor beta chains from one sample, sequenced in a study of response to subunit inactivated influenza vaccine (dated by TCRdb to between 2017 and 2018). The library was obtained by RT-PCR. The run used an Illumina HiSeq 2500. Clones were called with MiXCR by TCRdb after fastp trimmed the public reads at Q25, and only in-frame beta chains were retained. Identical CDR3 proteins give one entry, which carries the most common genes and DNA. In all, the sample holds approximately 730,000 distinct CDR3 sequences, and approximately 15% of those were seen once. The ten largest clonotypes hold around 6.5% of the sample. This specimen was PBMCs from blood, taken 14 to 15 days before vaccination. The receptors stem from a man between 45 and 60 years old who received an inactivated influenza vaccine. Donor details come from another sample of the same person, matched by shared clones.

The chain links TRBV5-1 to TRBJ2-2; 9 positions match TRBD1. The CDR3 runs 16 residues. J was trimmed by 4 bases and V by 4 bases; bases with no gene match: 8. Germline V gene lookup returns CDR1 SGHRS and CDR2 YFSETQ. In nucleotides, the CDR3 is TGCGCCAGCAGCGCCCTTACAGGGGGCGGCACCGGGGAGCTGTTTTTT. The encoded protein is CASSALTGGGTGELFF.

This chain joins TRBV30 and TRBJ1-1; TRBD1 matches at 7 bases. The V gene's germline CDR1 is GTSNPN and CDR2 SVGIG (reference sequence). V dropped 4 bases and J dropped 5; count of bases not matched to a gene: 7. The CDR3 length is 13 residues. Written as DNA, the CDR3 is TGTGCCTGGACTAGACAGGGTCGGACTGAAGCTTTCTTT. This codes for CAWTRQGRTEAFF. The full variable domain, in which reference TRBV30 and TRBJ1-1 provide the parts outside the CDR3, is SQTIHQWPATLVQPVGSPLSLECTVEGTSNPNLYWYRQAAGRGLQLLFYSVGIGQISSEVPQNLSASRPQDRQFILSSKKLLLSDSGFYLCAWTRQGRTEAFFGQGTRLTVV.

This clonotype was detected many times. V gene TRBV4-2 combines with J gene TRBJ2-1; TRBD1 is a possible D gene (5 bases). V lost 7 bases and J 4 bases, leaving 5 bases between the germline ends. This CDR3 has 11 residues. Germline V lookup: CDR1 LGHNA, CDR2 YNFKEQ. The DNA of the CDR3 is TGTGCCAGCAAGGGGTACAATGAGCAGTTCTTC. Its protein product is CASKGYNEQFF.

Only a few counts were recorded for this clonotype. The chain has TRBV4-2 and TRBJ2-7; D is possibly TRBD1 or TRBD2 (5 bases each). Germline CDR1 LGHNA, CDR2 YNFKEQ. This CDR3 region has 15 residues. Trimming cost V 1 base and J 5 bases, with 15 bases left between them. CDR3 sequence (DNA): TGTGCCAGCAGCCAAGGGCCAGGGAGATTCGACGAGCAGTACTTC. Its translation: CASSQGPGRFDEQYF.

This clonotype was counted ten times or more. Written as DNA, the CDR3 is TGTGCCAGCAGTTTAGCGGCCAGGGTATACTATGGCTACACCTTC. It specifies CASSLAARVYYGYTF. The chain is built from TRBV12-3 or TRBV12-4 and TRBJ1-2; possible D gene TRBD1, 5 bases. The V end lost 0 bases, the J end lost 3 bases, and 11 bases lay between the germline ends. CDR3 length: 15 amino acids.

The chain couples TRBV5-4 to TRBJ2-7; 10 bases are a match to TRBD1. J lost 5 bases, V lost 4 bases, and 12 bases had no gene match. This CDR3 region has 16 residues. Per the germline V gene, CDR1 is SGHNT and CDR2 is YYREEE (reference sequence). CDR3 bases: TGTGCCAGCAGCCCCCAAATCGACAGGGGGCCCCACGAGCAGTACTTC. Translation: CASSPQIDRGPHEQYF.

This clonotype has more than one count but fewer than ten. The chain links TRBV18 to TRBJ1-6; D unclear. This CDR3 spans 15 amino acids. Trimming cost V 2 bases and J 8 bases, with 13 bases left between them. Germline-derived CDR1 and CDR2 are KGHSH and LQKENI. CDR3: CASSPSQDSYSPLHF. CDR3 DNA sequence: TGTGCCAGCTCACCAAGCCAGGACTCCTATTCACCCCTCCACTTT.

Only a few counts were recorded for this clonotype. This chain uses TRBV4-2 with TRBJ1-4, with TRBD1 matching over 8 bases. The V gene's germline CDR1 is LGHNA and CDR2 YNFKEQ. The V segment lost 6 bases and the J segment 10 bases; nucleotides outside the gene matches: 4. This CDR3 comprises 12 residues. As DNA, the CDR3 is TGTGCCAGCAGACCCGGACAGGGAAAACTGTTTTTT. Translating gives CASRPGQGKLFF.

Worth noting for this clonotype: It may be a read error: a sequence one base away is much more abundant. J is TRBJ2-7 and V is TRBV20-1, with D perhaps given as TRBD1 or TRBD2 (5 bases each). This CDR3 comprises 14 residues. Per germline, CDR1 DFQATT and CDR2 SNEGSKA (reference sequence). CDR3 in amino acids: CCAPGTQSSYEQYF. CDR3 DNA sequence: TGCTGTGCCCCCGGGACCCAAAGCTCCTACGAGCAGTACTTC.

This clonotype appeared a few times. The rearrangement links TRBV4-1 to TRBJ2-1; a weak D match, TRBD2 (6 bases). V was pared by 1 base and J by 0 bases, with 10 bases between. The CDR3 is 16 amino acids. Looked up from germline, CDR1 is MGHRA and CDR2 is YSYEKL. The CDR3 sequence is CASSQGRGVSYNEQFF. CDR3 in DNA: TGCGCCAGCAGCCAAGGGAGGGGCGTCTCCTACAATGAGCAGTTCTTC.

The genes are TRBV7-2 and TRBJ2-3; D might be TRBD2 (7 bases). Germline V gene sequence: CDR1 SGHTA, CDR2 FQGNSA. The CDR3 runs 16 residues. The V end lost 1 base, the J end lost 1 base, and 12 bases lay between the germline ends. The CDR3 is CASSLGGGPGTDTQYF. The DNA of the CDR3 is TGTGCCAGCAGCTTAGGGGGGGGGCCGGGCACAGATACGCAGTATTTT.

Many counts were recorded for this clonotype. The genes are TRBV11-2 and TRBJ2-1; 10 positions agree with TRBD2. V was pared by 3 bases and J by 0 bases, with 11 bases of the junction left unmatched. This CDR3 has 19 residues. CDR1 is SGHAT, CDR2 FQNNGV, per germline. CDR3 sequence: CASSFFGSGRLSSYNEQFF. CDR3 sequence (DNA): TGTGCCAGCAGCTTTTTTGGTAGCGGGAGGCTGAGCTCCTACAATGAGCAGTTCTTC.

This clonotype has just a few counts. The rearrangement uses TRBV11-3 and TRBJ2-1; 13 bases map to TRBD2. Looked up from germline, CDR1 is SGHNT and CDR2 is YENEEA. The V and J ends lost 4 bases and 0 bases, in that order; junction bases with no gene match: 15. The CDR3 extends over 21 amino acids. DNA of the CDR3: TGTGCCAGCAGCTCACCCTCAGGACTAGCGGGGGCCAAAAGCTCCTACAATGAGCAGTTCTTC. The encoded protein is CASSSPSGLAGAKSSYNEQFF.

This clonotype was seen repeatedly, ten times or more. The chain is built from TRBV25-1 and TRBJ2-5; D gene ambiguous. Trimming took 1 base from V and 5 from J, leaving 2 bases between them. The CDR3 runs 11 residues. Germline V gene sequence: CDR1 MGHDK, CDR2 SYGVNS. The CDR3 loop reads CASSEWETQYF. The CDR3 nucleotides are TGTGCCAGCAGTGAATGGGAGACCCAGTACTTC. The variable domain in full, with the rest retrieved from reference TRBV25-1 and TRBJ2-5, is EADIYQTPRYLVIGTGKKITLECSQTMGHDKMYWYQQDPGMELHLIHYSYGVNSTEKGDLSSESTVSRIRTEHFPLTLESARPSHTSQYLCASSEWETQYFGPGTRLLVL.